This T cell receptor beta chain was sequenced during a study of blood T cells in healthy people across ages. Findings and caveats of the study: Those diversity estimates obtained from one million T cells were thought to be underestimates.

For the second PCR, which ran for about 6 to 11 cycles, a sample-barcoded 5' primer and a J-beta primer mix were used. MiXCR, applied by TCRdb to the 5' RACE reads, yields one record per CDR3 protein. The repertoire holds about 680,000 distinct CDR3 sequences, with roughly 49% as singletons. Trimming removed 3 bases at V and 1 base at J, with 12 bases between. The CDR3 has 15 residues. Germline V gene lookup returns CDR1 SNHLY and CDR2 FYNNEI. With regard to this clonotype: Antigen unknown.

Sequencing was done on a sample of blood. The gene calls are TRBV2 and TRBJ1-1; a possible D gene is TRBD1 (5 bases). This clonotype was obtained from a woman in her sixties in good health. CDR3 nucleotides: TGTGCCAGCAGTGATTTAGGGGTTCAGAACACTGAAGCTTTCTTT. It encodes CASSDLGVQNTEAFF. Variable domain in full (rest from reference TRBV2 and TRBJ1-1): EPEVTQTPSHQVTQMGQEVILRCVPISNHLYFYWYRQILGQKVEFLVSFYNNEISEKSEIFDDQFSVERPDGSNFTLKIRSTKLEDSAMYFCASSDLGVQNTEAFFGQGTRLTVV.